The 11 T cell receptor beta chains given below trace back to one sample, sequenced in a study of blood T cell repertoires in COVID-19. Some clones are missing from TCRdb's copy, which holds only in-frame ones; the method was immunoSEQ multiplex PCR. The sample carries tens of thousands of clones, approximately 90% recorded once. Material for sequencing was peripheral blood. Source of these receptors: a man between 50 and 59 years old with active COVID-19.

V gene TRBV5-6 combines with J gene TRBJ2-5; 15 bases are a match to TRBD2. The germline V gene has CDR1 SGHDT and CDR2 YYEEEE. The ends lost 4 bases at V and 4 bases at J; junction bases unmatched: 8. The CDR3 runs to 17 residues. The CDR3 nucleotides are TGTGCCAGCAGCCTCCGGACTAGCGGGGGGGCCGTAGAGACCCAGTACTTC. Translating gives CASSLRTSGGAVETQYF.

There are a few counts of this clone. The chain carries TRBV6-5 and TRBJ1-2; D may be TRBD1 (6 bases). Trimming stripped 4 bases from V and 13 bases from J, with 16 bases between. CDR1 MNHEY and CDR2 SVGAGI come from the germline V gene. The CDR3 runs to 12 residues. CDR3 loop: CASSFEDQGITF. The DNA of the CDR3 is TGTGCCAGCAGTTTCGAAGATCAGGGGATCACCTTC.

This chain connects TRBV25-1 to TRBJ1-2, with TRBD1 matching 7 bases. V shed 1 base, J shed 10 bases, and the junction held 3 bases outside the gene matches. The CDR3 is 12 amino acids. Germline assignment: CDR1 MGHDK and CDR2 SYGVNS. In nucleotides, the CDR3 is TGTGCCAGCAGTGAATGGGACAGAGCCTACACCTTC. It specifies CASSEWDRAYTF.

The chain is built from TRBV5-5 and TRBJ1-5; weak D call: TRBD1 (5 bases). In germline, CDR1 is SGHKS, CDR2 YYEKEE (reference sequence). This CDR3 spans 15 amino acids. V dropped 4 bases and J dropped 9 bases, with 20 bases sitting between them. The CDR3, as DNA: TGTGCCAGCAGCCCGAGGGAGGGGTCCTTCGCGCCCCAGCATTTT. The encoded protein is CASSPREGSFAPQHF.

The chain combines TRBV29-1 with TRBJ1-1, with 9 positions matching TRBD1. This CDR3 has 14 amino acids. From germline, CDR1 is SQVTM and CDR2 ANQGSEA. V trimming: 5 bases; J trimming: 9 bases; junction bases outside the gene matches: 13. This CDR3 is CSVLQGALGTQAFF. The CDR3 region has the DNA TGCAGCGTTTTACAGGGGGCCCTAGGGACCCAAGCTTTCTTT. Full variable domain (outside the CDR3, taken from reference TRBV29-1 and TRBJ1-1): SAVISQKPSRDICQRGTSLTIQCQVDSQVTMMFWYRQQPGQSLTLIATANQGSEATYESGFVIDKFPISRPNLTFSTLTVSNMSPEDSSIYLCSVLQGALGTQAFFGQGTRLTVV.

The CDR3 sequence is CASSLGVGETEAFF. CDR3 nucleotide sequence: TGTGCCAGCAGCTTAGGGGTAGGAGAGACTGAAGCTTTCTTT. The rearrangement uses TRBV7-2 and TRBJ1-1; D is unresolved. This CDR3 contains 14 residues. CDR1 is SGHTA, CDR2 FQGNSA, per germline. V dropped 1 base and J dropped 5 bases, with 11 bases sitting between them.

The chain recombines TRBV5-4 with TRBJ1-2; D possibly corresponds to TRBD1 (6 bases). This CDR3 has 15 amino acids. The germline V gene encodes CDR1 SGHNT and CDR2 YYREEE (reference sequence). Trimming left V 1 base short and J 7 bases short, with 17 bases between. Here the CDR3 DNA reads TGTGCCAGCAGCTTGACGGCAGGGGACATGAGTGGCTACACCTTC. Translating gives CASSLTAGDMSGYTF.

The CDR3 loop is CSVEWQGARGYTF. Here the CDR3 DNA reads TGCAGCGTTGAATGGCAGGGGGCGCGTGGCTACACCTTC. The chain uses TRBV29-1 and TRBJ1-2; 8 nucleotides line up with TRBD1. CDR1 is SQVTM and CDR2 is ANQGSEA in the germline V gene. The V and J ends lost 2 bases and 7 bases, in that order; junction bases with no gene match: 6. The CDR3 spans 13 residues.

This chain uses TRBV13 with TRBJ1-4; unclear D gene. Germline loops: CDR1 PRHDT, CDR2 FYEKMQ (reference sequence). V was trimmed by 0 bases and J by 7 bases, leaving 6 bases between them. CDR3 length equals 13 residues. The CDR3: CASSLGAVEKLFF. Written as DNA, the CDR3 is TGTGCCAGCAGCTTAGGAGCGGTTGAAAAACTGTTTTTT. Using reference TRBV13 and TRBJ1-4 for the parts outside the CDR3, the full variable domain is AAGVIQSPRHLIKEKRETATLKCYPIPRHDTVYWYQQGPGQDPQFLISFYEKMQSDKGSIPDRFSAQQFSDYHSELNMSSLELGDSALYFCASSLGAVEKLFFGSGTQLSVL.

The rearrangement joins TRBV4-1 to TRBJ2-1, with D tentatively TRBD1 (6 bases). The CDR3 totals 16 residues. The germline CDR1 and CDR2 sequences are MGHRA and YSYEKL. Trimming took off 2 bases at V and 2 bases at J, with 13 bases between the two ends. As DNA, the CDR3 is TGCGCCAGCAGCCAAATGTTGGCAGGGGCCTACAATGAGCAGTTCTTC. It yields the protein CASSQMLAGAYNEQFF.

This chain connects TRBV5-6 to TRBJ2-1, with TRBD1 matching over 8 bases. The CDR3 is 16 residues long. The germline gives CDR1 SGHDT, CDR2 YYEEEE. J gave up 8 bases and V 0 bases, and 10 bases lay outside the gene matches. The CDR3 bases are TGTGCCAGCAGCTTGGGGGTGCAGGGGGCGACCTATGAGCAGTTCTTC. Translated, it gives CASSLGVQGATYEQFF.